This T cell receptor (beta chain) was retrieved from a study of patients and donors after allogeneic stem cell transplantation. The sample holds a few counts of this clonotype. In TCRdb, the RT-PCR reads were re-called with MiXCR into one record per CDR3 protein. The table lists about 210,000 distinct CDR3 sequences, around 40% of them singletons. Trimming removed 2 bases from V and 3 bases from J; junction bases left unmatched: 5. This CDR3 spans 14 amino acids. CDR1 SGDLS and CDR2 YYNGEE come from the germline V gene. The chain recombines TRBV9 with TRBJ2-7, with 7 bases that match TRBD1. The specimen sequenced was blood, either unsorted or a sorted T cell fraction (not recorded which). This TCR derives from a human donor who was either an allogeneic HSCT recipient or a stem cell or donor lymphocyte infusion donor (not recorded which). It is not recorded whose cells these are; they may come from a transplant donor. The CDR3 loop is CASSVPGQCYEQYF. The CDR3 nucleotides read TGTGCCAGCAGCGTCCCGGGACAGTGCTACGAGCAGTACTTC.